Reported below is one T cell receptor beta chain. Its antigen is not identified. This record comes from a study of cytomegalovirus exposure and HLA in healthy donors. The CDR3 runs to 16 residues. CDR1 SNHLY and CDR2 FYNNEI come from the germline V gene. V was pared by 6 bases and J by 7 bases, with 25 bases between. The PCR contained 60 Vbeta and 13 Jbeta primers. Here immunoSEQ multiplex PCR was the method, and the copy in TCRdb shows in-frame clones only, minus some. This sample has more than 75,000 clones, with roughly four fifths found just once. The study's findings and limits: Fewer N-insertions (relative to the approximately 670-donor mean) were reportedly seen in an Asian-associated ancestry cluster in a later analysis. In the analysis, some V segments, TRBV6-2 and TRBV6-3 included, were excluded as indistinguishable.

The chain carries TRBV2 and TRBJ2-7, with D possibly TRBD1 on 6 matching bases. What was sequenced was PBMCs. The clonotype comes from a woman aged 18-29 years in good health and CMV-seropositive. The CDR3 DNA is TGTGCCAGCAGCCTCCAGGGGCGGCAGCAAGGTGTAGAGCAGTACTTC. Encoded protein: CASSLQGRQQGVEQYF.